There are many counts of the clone carrying this TCR beta chain. This record belongs to a study of HIV-infected patients and healthy controls. V was clipped by 5 bases and J by 0 bases, with 17 bases between them. CDR1 SGHNT and CDR2 YENEEA come from the germline V gene. There are 17 residues in the CDR3. In TCRdb, the 5' RACE reads were re-called with MiXCR into one record per CDR3 protein. The sample includes some 70,000 distinct CDR3 sequences, 19% of them seen just once. The receptor comes from a human donor in good health. The chain combines TRBV11-3 with TRBJ2-1; D might be TRBD2 (5 bases). Sequences were obtained from CD4+ T cells from blood. This CDR3 is CASSARSSGSSYNEQFF. CDR3 DNA: TGTGCCAGCAGCGCCCGGTCTTCGGGAAGCTCCTACAATGAGCAGTTCTTC.